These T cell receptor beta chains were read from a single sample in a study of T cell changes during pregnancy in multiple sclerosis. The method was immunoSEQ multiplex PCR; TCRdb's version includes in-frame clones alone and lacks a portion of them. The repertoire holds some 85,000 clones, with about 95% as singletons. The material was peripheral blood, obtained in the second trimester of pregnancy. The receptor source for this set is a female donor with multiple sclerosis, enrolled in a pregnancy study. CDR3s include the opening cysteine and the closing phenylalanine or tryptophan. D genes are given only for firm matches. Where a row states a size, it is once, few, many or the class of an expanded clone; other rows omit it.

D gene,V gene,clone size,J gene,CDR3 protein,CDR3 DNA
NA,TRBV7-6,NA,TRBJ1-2,CASSLLSLYYGYTF,TGTGCCAGCAGCTTACTAAGCTTATACTATGGCTACACCTTC
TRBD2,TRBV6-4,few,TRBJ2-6,CASSATSEGANVLTF,TGTGCCAGCAGTGCAACTAGCGAAGGGGCCAACGTCCTGACTTTC
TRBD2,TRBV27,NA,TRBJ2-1,CASGELADNEQFF,TGTGCCAGCGGTGAACTAGCGGACAATGAGCAGTTCTTC
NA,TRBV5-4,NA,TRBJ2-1,CASSLAQGAHNEQFF,TGTGCCAGCAGCTTGGCCCAAGGGGCCCACAATGAGCAGTTCTTC
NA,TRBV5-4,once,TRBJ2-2,CASSLGSGLLNTGELFF,TGTGCCAGCAGCCTGGGATCGGGACTGTTGAACACCGGGGAGCTGTTTTTT
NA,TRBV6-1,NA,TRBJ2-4,CASSEDLRYSENIQYF,TGTGCCAGCAGTGAAGATCTCCGGTACAGTGAAAACATTCAGTACTTC
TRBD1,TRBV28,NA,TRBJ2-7,CASSRDRDTYEQYF,TGTGCCAGCAGTCGGGACAGGGATACCTACGAGCAGTACTTC
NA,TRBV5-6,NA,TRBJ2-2,CASSLAVSGELFF,TGTGCCAGCAGCTTGGCCGTATCGGGGGAGCTGTTTTTT
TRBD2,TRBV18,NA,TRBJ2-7,CASSPRLAGPPPYEQYF,TGTGCCAGCTCACCACGCCTAGCGGGACCGCCCCCCTACGAGCAGTACTTC
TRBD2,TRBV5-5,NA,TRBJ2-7,CASSLVAGAYEQYF,TGTGCCAGCAGCTTGGTGGCGGGAGCCTACGAGCAGTACTTC